These T cell receptor beta chains were read from a single sample in a study of vaccination effects on CD4 cells after COVID-19. For these TCRs, the target antigens are not known. Assay: immunoSEQ multiplex PCR; the TCRdb copy retains only in-frame clones and omits some. The sample lists 55,000 to 90,000 clones, under 85% occurring once. Sequencing was performed on CD4+ T cells from PBMCs cultured with HIV peptides, taken before COVID-19 vaccination. These receptors were obtained from a human donor who had a prior SARS-CoV-2 infection. Each CDR3 is given with its conserved first and last residue. A D gene is named only where the DNA matches it firmly. Only some rows state a clone size, as once, few, many or a class for expanded clones.

size,J,V,D,CDR3,DNA
-,TRBJ1-5,TRBV9,TRBD1,CASSETGYGNQPQHF,TGTGCCAGCAGCGAGACAGGGTACGGGAATCAGCCCCAGCATTTT
-,TRBJ1-1,TRBV5-8,TRBD1,CASSIRQGRTEAFF,TGTGCCAGCAGCATCCGACAGGGGAGGACTGAAGCTTTCTTT
few,TRBJ2-7,TRBV5-1,TRBD1,CASSWTGPPTYEQYF,TGCGCCAGCAGCTGGACAGGGCCACCTACCTACGAGCAGTACTTC
-,TRBJ2-3,TRBV5-3,-,CARSEEQDTQYF,TGTGCCAGAAGCGAGGAACAAGATACGCAGTATTTT
-,TRBJ2-7,TRBV14,TRBD2,CASSLQPGLAGGDYEQYF,TGTGCCAGCAGCCTTCAACCGGGACTAGCGGGGGGCGATTACGAGCAGTACTTC
few,TRBJ2-3,TRBV6-5,TRBD2,CASKGGRSDTQYF,TGTGCCAGCAAAGGCGGGAGGTCAGATACGCAGTATTTT
-,TRBJ2-5,TRBV25-1,-,CASSEMLTGETQYF,TGTGCCAGCAGTGAAATGTTAACGGGAGAGACCCAGTACTTC
-,TRBJ1-4,TRBV4-2,-,CASSHPREGLQKLFF,TGTGCCAGCAGCCACCCCAGGGAAGGGCTGCAAAAACTGTTTTTT
once,TRBJ2-1,TRBV6-6,TRBD2,CATLSGTSPYNEQFF,TGTGCCACCTTGTCCGGGACTAGCCCCTACAATGAGCAGTTCTTC
-,TRBJ1-6,TRBV25-1,-,CASSEYTNSPLHF,TGTGCCAGCAGTGAATACACGAATTCACCCCTCCACTTT
-,TRBJ1-1,TRBV12-3/TRBV12-4,-,CASSSENRVEAFF,TGTGCCAGCAGTTCTGAGAACAGGGTTGAAGCTTTCTTT
few,TRBJ2-7,TRBV6-1,TRBD2,CASSDPGLAAYEQYF,TGTGCCAGCAGTGACCCTGGACTAGCCGCCTACGAGCAGTACTTC
-,TRBJ1-1,TRBV7-8,-,CASSKDRLNTEAFF,TGTGCCAGCAGTAAAGACAGGTTGAACACTGAAGCTTTCTTT
-,TRBJ2-3,TRBV2,TRBD2,CASSVLAGGGDTQYF,TGTGCCAGCAGCGTACTAGCGGGGGGAGGGGATACGCAGTATTTT
-,TRBJ2-5,TRBV18,-,CASTPTQETQYF,TGTGCCAGTACTCCCACCCAAGAGACCCAGTACTTC
once,TRBJ1-5,TRBV4-2,-,CASSQEYQQPQHF,TGTGCCAGCAGCCAAGAGTACCAACAGCCCCAGCATTTT
-,TRBJ1-3,TRBV7-3,-,CASSLTGPGNTIYF,TGTGCCAGCAGCTTAACCGGGCCCGGAAACACCATATATTTT
once,TRBJ2-2,TRBV7-9,-,CASSLDLGVATGELFF,TGTGCCAGCAGCTTAGACCTGGGAGTCGCCACCGGGGAGCTGTTTTTT
-,TRBJ2-3,TRBV2,TRBD2,CASSVLADTPLGDTQYF,TGTGCCAGCAGTGTCCTAGCGGATACTCCTTTGGGAGATACGCAGTATTTT
-,TRBJ2-1,TRBV11-1,-,CASSLKRSTYNEQFF,TGTGCCAGCAGCTTGAAGCGGAGTACCTACAATGAGCAGTTCTTC
-,TRBJ2-2,TRBV19,-,CASSERLDLWPTGELFF,TGTGCCAGTAGTGAGCGTCTGGATCTTTGGCCCACCGGGGAGCTGTTTTTT
-,TRBJ2-1,TRBV30,TRBD2,CAWSALAGDTEQFF,TGTGCCTGGAGTGCCCTAGCGGGAGACACTGAGCAGTTCTTC
-,TRBJ1-6,TRBV10-3,TRBD1,CAISDETGGYSPLHF,TGTGCCATCAGTGATGAGACAGGGGGGTATTCACCCCTCCACTTT
-,TRBJ1-4,TRBV2,-,CASKTGTNEKLFF,TGTGCCAGCAAAACAGGGACTAATGAAAAACTGTTTTTT
-,TRBJ2-1,TRBV23-1,-,CASSQIPGRKGRDGISNEQFF,TGCGCCAGCAGTCAAATCCCCGGCAGGAAGGGGCGAGATGGGATCTCCAATGAGCAGTTCTTC
once,TRBJ1-2,TRBV3-1/TRBV3-2,TRBD1,CASSQGTGANYGYTF,TGTGCCAGCAGCCAAGGGACAGGGGCTAACTATGGCTACACCTTC
-,TRBJ1-5,TRBV15,-,CATSRDRFNQPQHF,TGTGCCACCAGCAGAGACAGGTTCAATCAGCCCCAGCATTTT
-,TRBJ1-2,TRBV5-6,-,CASSLAGDTTVGGYTF,TGTGCCAGCAGCTTGGCAGGGGACACTACCGTGGGCGGCTACACCTTC
-,TRBJ2-3,TRBV4-3,-,CASSQAGGMGDTQYF,TGCGCCAGCAGCCAAGCCGGGGGCATGGGGGATACGCAGTATTTT
-,TRBJ2-1,TRBV7-7,TRBD1,CASSLKIGGQGASEQFF,TGTGCTAGCAGCTTAAAAATAGGGGGACAGGGGGCCAGTGAGCAGTTCTTC
few,TRBJ2-3,TRBV5-4,-,CASRGSRRGTDTQYF,TGTGCCAGCAGAGGAAGTCGTAGGGGAACAGATACGCAGTATTTT
-,TRBJ1-2,TRBV5-5,-,CASSRRGDNYGYTF,TGTGCCAGCAGCCGGAGGGGGGACAACTATGGCTACACCTTC
-,TRBJ2-7,TRBV4-3,-,CASSQEVQGLTYEQYF,TGCGCCAGCAGCCAAGAAGTACAGGGTCTTACCTACGAGCAGTACTTC
few,TRBJ1-5,TRBV5-5,-,CASSPDGGIGWPQHF,TGTGCCAGCAGCCCCGATGGGGGGATAGGGTGGCCCCAGCATTTT
-,TRBJ1-6,TRBV2,TRBD1,CASSEYRGGNSPLHF,TGTGCCAGCAGTGAATACAGGGGCGGTAATTCACCCCTCCACTTT
-,TRBJ2-5,TRBV10-1,-,CASSGHQSLPRETQYF,TGCGCCAGCAGTGGCCACCAATCCCTACCGAGGGAGACCCAGTACTTC
-,TRBJ2-1,TRBV7-3,TRBD2,CASSGSGYNEQFF,TGTGCCAGCAGCGGTAGCGGGTACAATGAGCAGTTCTTC
-,TRBJ2-1,TRBV7-2,-,CASSLVWPGVGGEQFF,TGTGCCAGCAGCTTAGTTTGGCCGGGAGTGGGGGGTGAGCAGTTCTTC
once,TRBJ2-5,TRBV5-1,TRBD1,CASSRLQGRQETQYF,TGCGCCAGCAGCAGATTACAGGGGCGACAAGAGACCCAGTACTTC
once,TRBJ2-3,TRBV10-3,-,CAISESEVTDTQYF,TGTGCCATCAGTGAGTCCGAGGTCACAGATACGCAGTATTTT
-,TRBJ1-2,TRBV6-2/TRBV6-3,-,CASSYSNWGYTF,TGTGCCAGCAGTTACTCGAATTGGGGCTACACCTTC
-,TRBJ2-5,TRBV9,TRBD2,CASSATSGGAGETQYF,TGTGCCAGCAGCGCAACTAGCGGGGGGGCCGGGGAGACCCAGTACTTC
-,TRBJ2-3,TRBV6-5,TRBD2,CASEASGGITQYF,TGTGCCAGTGAGGCTAGCGGGGGGATTACGCAGTATTTT
-,TRBJ1-1,TRBV11-1,TRBD1,CASSFQGGVTEAFF,TGTGCCAGCAGCTTCCAGGGGGGCGTCACTGAAGCTTTCTTT
-,TRBJ1-1,TRBV12-3/TRBV12-4,-,CASSFVPGAEAFF,TGTGCCAGCAGTTTCGTACCTGGCGCTGAAGCTTTCTTT
-,TRBJ2-1,TRBV5-8,TRBD2,CASSWWGLAVYNEQFF,TGTGCCAGCAGCTGGTGGGGACTAGCGGTTTACAATGAGCAGTTCTTC
-,TRBJ2-7,TRBV6-2/TRBV6-3,-,CASSYRDYEQYF,TGTGCCAGCAGTTACAGGGACTACGAGCAGTACTTC
-,TRBJ2-1,TRBV20-1,TRBD2,CSASYLASGFPYNEQFF,TGCAGTGCTAGTTATCTAGCTAGCGGGTTCCCCTACAATGAGCAGTTCTTC
-,TRBJ2-7,TRBV6-5,-,CASRKVGAPYEQYF,TGTGCCAGCAGGAAGGTCGGGGCTCCCTACGAGCAGTACTTC
few,TRBJ2-5,TRBV5-6,-,CASSLMGGRETQYF,TGTGCCAGCAGCTTAATGGGGGGCCGGGAGACCCAGTACTTC
few,TRBJ2-1,TRBV11-2,TRBD2,CASSLTLAGPEQFF,TGTGCCAGCAGCTTAACCCTAGCGGGGCCGGAGCAGTTCTTC
few,TRBJ2-7,TRBV6-2/TRBV6-3,-,CASSDLGPYEQYF,TGTGCCAGCAGCGACTTGGGACCTTACGAGCAGTACTTC
-,TRBJ2-7,TRBV7-9,TRBD2,CASSFGAGGIYEQYF,TGTGCCAGCAGCTTCGGAGCGGGAGGGATTTACGAGCAGTACTTC
-,TRBJ2-7,TRBV3-1/TRBV3-2,-,CASSQESTYEQYF,TGTGCCAGCAGCCAAGAATCCACCTACGAGCAGTACTTC